This entry features one T cell receptor beta chain sequence. It has no known antigen specificity. Base qualities are missing; no much larger clone stands one base away. Trimming takes 6 bases from V and 4 bases from J, and the germline ends sit 9 bases apart. CDR1 and CDR2, looked up from the germline V gene (reference sequence), are MNHNY and SVGAGI. From its cysteine to its phenylalanine, the CDR3 spans 12 amino acids. Only CDR3 DNA remains: 36 bases, in frame from the first base. TCRbeta CDR3 regions were profiled with the immunoSEQ Assay using bias-controlled multiplex PCR amplification of genomic DNA. The original methods were these. To quantify the absolute abundance of each unique TCRbeta CDR3 region, the sequences were collapsed and filtered. Differential abundance was assessed using a binomial (Fisher-equivalent) model and a beta-binomial model in which time-dependent variance fitted from healthy donors was added. Any clone with fewer than 5 combined templates was excluded, and a clone was called differentially abundant if its Benjamini-Hochberg FDR was below 0.01. The form v = (b*log(k)+a)^2 was used to model beta-binomial variance as a function of total template count across the two samples. This is the immuneACCESS table as TCRdb keeps it, with only in-frame sequences that have V and J called. A part of the clones is gone; compared with another copy, unresolved V genes explain less than half, and the rest is unexplained. V and J calls and clone size are given by that table; D and trimming were obtained from the DNA. The sample data list 100,000 to 150,000 clones, and approximately 86% of these were observed just once. The ten largest clones add up to 8.4% of the sample.

This sample was taken from a study of identifying expanded T cells in peripheral blood (dated by TCRdb to about 2019). Background for the entire study: Four technical replicates, made by sequencing separate aliquots from the same pool of genomic DNA, were compared pairwise. On the study overall, not on this receptor specifically: For all healthy donors, the variance in clone template counts between roughly 2-week samples rose significantly as total template count increased. Across all healthy-donor time intervals, the beta-binomial model significantly lowered both the number of clones called differentially abundant and the false-positive rate. The authors expected that over much longer intervals, such as months to years, biological variance in healthy repertoires might increase even further. Between technical replicates the binomial model flagged 1 to 1.5 differentially abundant clones, whereas over roughly 2 weeks the binomial model flagged about 16.4 and over approximately 4 weeks approximately 20.

During the collection period, no infections or other immune events were recorded for the healthy donors. Healthy-donor blood repertoires served as a training cohort to calibrate time-dependent variance in a beta-binomial model of T-cell clone differential abundance. The training cohort was composed of some ten healthy donors, 3 female and 7 male. Donor ages ranged from 29 to 64 years, with an average of about 44 years. Whole blood was collected from each healthy donor at three time points spaced 2 to 3 weeks apart and obtained from a commercial supplier. For immunosequencing, genomic DNA was extracted from unsorted whole blood.

Source material: blood. The chain is assembled from TRBV6-6 and TRBJ1-1, with an unclear D gene assignment. This TCR was sampled from a person between 18 and 75 years old in good health. The CDR3 protein is CASSREGTEAFF. The nucleotide sequence is TGTGCCAGCAGCCGTGAGGGCACTGAAGCTTTCTTT.